This entry describes one T cell receptor (beta chain). Its antigen is unknown. The sample belongs to a study of blood T cells in healthy people across ages. Findings of the study overall: Per million T cells, TCR beta diversity dropped roughly linearly as age increased.

The second PCR ran roughly 6 to 12 cycles with a sample-barcoded 5' primer and J-beta primers. TCRdb re-derived calls from the 5' RACE reads in MiXCR, one entry per CDR3 protein. The data contain under 800,000 distinct CDR3 sequences, around 40% of them singletons. Peripheral blood, roughly 9.3 milliliters per donor, was collected. The CDR3 has 13 amino acids. The germline V gene has CDR1 LNHDA and CDR2 SQIVND (reference sequence). V dropped 9 bases and J dropped 0 bases, with 9 bases sitting between them. Sequencing was carried out using blood. The chain recombines TRBV19 with TRBJ1-5; D unresolved. The receptor was isolated from a woman in her fifties or sixties in good health. The CDR3 sequence: CASAQISNQPQHF. The CDR3 region has the DNA TGTGCCAGCGCTCAAATTAGCAATCAGCCCCAGCATTTT.